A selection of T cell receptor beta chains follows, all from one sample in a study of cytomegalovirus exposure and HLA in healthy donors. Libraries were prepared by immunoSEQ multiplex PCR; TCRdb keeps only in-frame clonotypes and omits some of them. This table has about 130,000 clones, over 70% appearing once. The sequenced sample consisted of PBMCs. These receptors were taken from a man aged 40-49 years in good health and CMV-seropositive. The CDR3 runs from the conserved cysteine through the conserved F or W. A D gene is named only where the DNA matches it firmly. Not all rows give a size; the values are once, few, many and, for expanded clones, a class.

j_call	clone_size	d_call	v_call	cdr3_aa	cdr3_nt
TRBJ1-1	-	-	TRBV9	CASSEVRVRAFF	TGTGCCAGCAGCGAGGTGCGGGTGCGAGCTTTCTTT
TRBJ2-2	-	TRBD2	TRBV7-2	CASTLGTSGVTGELFF	TGTGCCAGCACCCTCGGAACTAGCGGGGTCACCGGGGAGCTGTTTTTT
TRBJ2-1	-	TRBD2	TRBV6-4	CASSLSGRVTEQFF	TGTGCCAGCAGCCTGAGCGGGAGAGTAACTGAGCAGTTCTTC
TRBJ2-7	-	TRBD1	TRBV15	CATSPPGQGAEQYF	TGTGCCACCAGCCCCCCGGGACAGGGAGCCGAGCAGTACTTC
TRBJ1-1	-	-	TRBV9	CASSVGDKNTEAFF	TGTGCCAGCAGCGTAGGTGACAAGAACACTGAAGCTTTCTTT
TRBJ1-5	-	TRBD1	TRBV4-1	CASSPDRGSNQPQHF	TGCGCCAGCAGCCCCGACAGGGGTAGCAATCAGCCCCAGCATTTT
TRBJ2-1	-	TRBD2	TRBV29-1	CSVDRGLAGFYNEQFF	TGCAGCGTGGATCGGGGACTAGCGGGCTTCTACAATGAGCAGTTCTTC
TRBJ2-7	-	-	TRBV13	CASSLGRRSYEQYF	TGTGCCAGCAGCTTAGGGCGGCGCTCCTACGAGCAGTACTTC
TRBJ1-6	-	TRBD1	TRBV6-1	CASSSGQGNSPLHF	TGTGCCAGCAGTTCAGGACAGGGGAATTCACCCCTCCACTTT
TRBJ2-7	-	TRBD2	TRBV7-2	CASSIIAGGPVGEQYF	TGTGCCAGCAGCATAATAGCGGGAGGGCCGGTGGGGGAGCAGTACTTC
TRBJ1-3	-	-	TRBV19	CASNPQGGGNTIYF	TGTGCCAGTAATCCCCAGGGCGGCGGAAACACCATATATTTT
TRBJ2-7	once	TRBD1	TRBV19	CASSMGQGVNEQYF	TGTGCCAGTAGTATGGGACAGGGGGTCAACGAGCAGTACTTC
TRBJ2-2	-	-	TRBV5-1	CASSLAAGGTGELFF	TGCGCCAGCAGCTTGGCGGCAGGGGGGACCGGGGAGCTGTTTTTT
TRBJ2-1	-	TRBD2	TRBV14	CASHSGSYNEQFF	TGTGCCAGCCATAGCGGGTCCTACAATGAGCAGTTCTTC
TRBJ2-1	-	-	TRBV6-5	CASSYSQGSYGEQFF	TGTGCCAGCAGTTACTCTCAGGGGAGTTACGGTGAGCAGTTCTTC
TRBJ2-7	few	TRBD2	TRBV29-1	CSVEAGEIYEQYF	TGCAGCGTTGAGGCGGGGGAAATCTACGAGCAGTACTTC
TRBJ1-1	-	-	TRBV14	CASSFHTNTEAFF	TGTGCCAGCAGCTTTCACACGAACACTGAAGCTTTCTTT
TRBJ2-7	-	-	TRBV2	CASSFNREQYF	TGTGCCAGCAGCTTTAATCGGGAGCAGTACTTC
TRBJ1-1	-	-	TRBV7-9	CASSLALGNTEAFF	TGTGCCAGCAGCTTAGCGCTCGGGAACACTGAAGCTTTCTTT
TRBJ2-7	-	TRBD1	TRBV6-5	CASRSTGSSYEQYF	TGTGCCAGCAGATCGACAGGGAGCTCCTACGAGCAGTACTTC
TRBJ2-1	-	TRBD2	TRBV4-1	CASSQDWGGVTSGPDNEQFF	TGCGCCAGCAGCCAAGATTGGGGGGGGGTGACTAGCGGCCCTGACAATGAGCAGTTCTTC
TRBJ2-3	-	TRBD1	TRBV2	CASRMTGITDTQYF	TGTGCCAGCAGAATGACAGGGATCACAGATACGCAGTATTTT
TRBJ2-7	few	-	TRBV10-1	CASSRGGNYEQYF	TGCGCCAGCTCTCGGGGAGGAAACTACGAGCAGTACTTC
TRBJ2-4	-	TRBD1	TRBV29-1	CSVRRDRVEGNIQYF	TGCAGCGTAAGAAGGGACAGGGTAGAGGGAAACATTCAGTACTTC
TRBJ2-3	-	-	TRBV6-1	CASSVDGSTDTQYF	TGTGCCAGCAGTGTCGACGGGAGCACAGATACGCAGTATTTT
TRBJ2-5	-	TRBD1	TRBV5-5	CASKGQREETQYF	TGTGCCAGCAAGGGACAGCGCGAAGAGACCCAGTACTTC
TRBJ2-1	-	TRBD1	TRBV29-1	CSVRDRGGYEQFF	TGCAGCGTCCGGGACAGGGGAGGCTATGAGCAGTTCTTC
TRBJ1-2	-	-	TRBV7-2	CASSLRTAVYGYTF	TGTGCCAGCAGCTTACGGACAGCCGTCTATGGCTACACCTTC
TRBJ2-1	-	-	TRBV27	CASRGPYNEQFF	TGTGCCAGCAGGGGGCCCTACAATGAGCAGTTCTTC
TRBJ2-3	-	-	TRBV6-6	CASSYLSEDTQYF	TGTGCCAGCAGTTACCTTAGCGAAGATACGCAGTATTTT
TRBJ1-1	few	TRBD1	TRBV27	CASSLLATGTEAFF	TGTGCCAGCAGTTTATTGGCGACAGGGACTGAAGCTTTCTTT
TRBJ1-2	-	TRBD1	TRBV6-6	CASSSGQGRSYTF	TGTGCCAGCAGTTCGGGACAGGGGAGGAGCTACACCTTC
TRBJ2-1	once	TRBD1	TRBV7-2	CASRDRDRVSNEQFF	TGTGCCAGCAGGGACCGGGACAGGGTGTCGAATGAGCAGTTCTTC
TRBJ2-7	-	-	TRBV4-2	CASSQDPGREQYF	TGTGCCAGCAGCCAAGATCCGGGTCGCGAGCAGTACTTC
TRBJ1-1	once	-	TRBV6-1	CASREVGATEAFF	TGTGCCAGCAGGGAAGTAGGGGCCACTGAAGCTTTCTTT
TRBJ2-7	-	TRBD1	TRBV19	CASSTPGTGSYEQYF	TGTGCCAGTAGTACCCCAGGGACAGGTTCCTACGAGCAGTACTTC
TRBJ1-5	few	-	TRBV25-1	CASSEYVGAGQPQHF	TGTGCCAGCAGTGAATACGTAGGGGCGGGGCAGCCCCAGCATTTT
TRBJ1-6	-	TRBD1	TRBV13	CASSPDRDGPLHF	TGTGCCAGCAGCCCAGACAGGGACGGACCCCTCCACTTT
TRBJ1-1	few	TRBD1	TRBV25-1	CASRATGGTMNTEAFF	TGTGCCAGCAGGGCGACAGGGGGTACCATGAACACTGAAGCTTTCTTT
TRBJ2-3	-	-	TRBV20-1	CSAESTDTQYF	TGCAGTGCTGAGAGCACAGATACGCAGTATTTT
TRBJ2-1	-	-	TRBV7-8	CASSLGPGVHEQFF	TGTGCCAGCAGCTTAGGGCCCGGGGTGCATGAGCAGTTCTTC
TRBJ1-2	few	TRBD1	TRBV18	CASSPRQGAVDYGYTF	TGTGCCAGCTCACCACGACAGGGGGCAGTTGACTATGGCTACACCTTC